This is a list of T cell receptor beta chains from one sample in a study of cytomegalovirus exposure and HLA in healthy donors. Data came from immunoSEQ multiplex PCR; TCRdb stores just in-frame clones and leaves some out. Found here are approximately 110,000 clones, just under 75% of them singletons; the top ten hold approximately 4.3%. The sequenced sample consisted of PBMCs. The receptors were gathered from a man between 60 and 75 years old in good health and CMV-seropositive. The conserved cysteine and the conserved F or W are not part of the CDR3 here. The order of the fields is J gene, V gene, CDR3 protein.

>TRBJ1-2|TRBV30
AWSVLSSDRKAPNYGYT
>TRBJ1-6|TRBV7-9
ASSPGQGFYNSPLH
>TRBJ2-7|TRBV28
ASSLFQASPHEQY
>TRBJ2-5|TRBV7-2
ASTQGVAGPETQY
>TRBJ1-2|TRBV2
ASRGDSYGYT
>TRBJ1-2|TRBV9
ASSALSRGYT
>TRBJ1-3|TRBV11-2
ASSPGNSGNTIY
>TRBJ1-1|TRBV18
ASSRTGSDTEAF
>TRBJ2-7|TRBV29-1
SASPWGSGGLSGSYEQY
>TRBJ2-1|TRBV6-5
ASSLSGGPRHEQF
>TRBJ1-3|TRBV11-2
ASSTYSGNTIY
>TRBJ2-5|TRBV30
AWSFGQNQETQY
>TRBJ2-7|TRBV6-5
ASRRAGLPSYEQY
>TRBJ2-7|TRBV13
ASSPGTGSSSYEQY
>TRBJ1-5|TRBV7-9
AIGWGQNQPQH
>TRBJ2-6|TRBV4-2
ASSPFVDSGASGANVLT
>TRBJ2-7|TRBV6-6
ASSYRESGEQY
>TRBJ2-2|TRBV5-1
ASSLSVTQSTGELF
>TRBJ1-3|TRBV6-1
ASSQWDREGNTIY
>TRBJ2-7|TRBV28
ASSFRGRPYEQY
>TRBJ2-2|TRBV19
ASGRAGGTGELF
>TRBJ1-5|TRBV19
ATRRTSNQPQH
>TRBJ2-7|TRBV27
ASRQSGYTYEQY
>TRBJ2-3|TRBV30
AWTPSGTTDTQY
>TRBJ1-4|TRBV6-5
ASSYGGVQEKLF
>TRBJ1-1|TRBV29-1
SVEGGQGGAEAF
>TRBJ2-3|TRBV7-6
ASSLAGTSDTQY
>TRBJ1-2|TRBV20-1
TTGAVEGYT
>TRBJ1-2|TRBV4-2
ASSQDSDRRGTSYGYT
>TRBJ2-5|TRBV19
ASRGTSGYQETQY
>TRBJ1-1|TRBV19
ASSIWGSRARMNTEAF
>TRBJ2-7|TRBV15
ATSRGGTVSREQY
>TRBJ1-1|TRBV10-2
ASSFGQGNTEAF
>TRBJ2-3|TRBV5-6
ASSIAGVGDTQY
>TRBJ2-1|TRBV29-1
SVRYSGVINNEQF
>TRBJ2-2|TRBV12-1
ASSLPGSHTGELF
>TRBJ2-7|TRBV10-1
ASSGGDRGYEQY
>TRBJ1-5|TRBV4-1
ASSQEGGNNQPQH
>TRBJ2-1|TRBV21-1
ASSPPKGDRGRRNEQF
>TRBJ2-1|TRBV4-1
ASSQLDMGLAGGNEQF
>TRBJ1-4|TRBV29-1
SIFKQGVTNEKLF